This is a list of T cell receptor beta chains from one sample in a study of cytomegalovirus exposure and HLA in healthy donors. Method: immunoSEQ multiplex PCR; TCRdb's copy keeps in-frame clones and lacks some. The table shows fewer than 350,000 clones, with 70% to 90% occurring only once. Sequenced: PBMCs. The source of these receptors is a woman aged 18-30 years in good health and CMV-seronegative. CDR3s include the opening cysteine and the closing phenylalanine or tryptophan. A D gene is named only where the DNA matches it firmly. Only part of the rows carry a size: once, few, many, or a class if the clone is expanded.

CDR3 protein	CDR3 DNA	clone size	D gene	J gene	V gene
CAISGDRLAFF	TGTGCCATCAGTGGGGACAGATTGGCTTTCTTT	.	TRBD1	TRBJ1-1	TRBV10-3
CAIRDGGNEKLFF	TGTGCCATCAGAGATGGAGGGAATGAAAAACTGTTTTTT	.	.	TRBJ1-4	TRBV10-3
CASSGDTYEQYF	TGTGCCAGCAGTGGGGACACCTACGAGCAGTACTTC	.	.	TRBJ2-7	TRBV2
CASSLGLAGSQSSYNEQFF	TGTGCCAGCAGTTTGGGACTAGCGGGGTCCCAGAGCTCCTACAATGAGCAGTTCTTC	.	TRBD2	TRBJ2-1	TRBV27
CASSLTGGDTQYF	TGTGCCAGCAGCTTAACAGGGGGAGATACGCAGTATTTT	.	TRBD1	TRBJ2-3	TRBV5-8
CASSGHPWGNTIYF	TGTGCCAGCAGTGGGCACCCTTGGGGAAACACCATATATTTT	.	.	TRBJ1-3	TRBV6-1
CASGGGGWTEAFF	TGTGCCAGCGGTGGTGGGGGGTGGACTGAAGCTTTCTTT	.	.	TRBJ1-1	TRBV27
CASSYSGVDTQYF	TGTGCCAGCAGTTACTCAGGGGTTGATACGCAGTATTTT	.	.	TRBJ2-3	TRBV6-5
CASSPRVSSYNEQFF	TGTGCCAGCAGCCCCAGGGTTAGCTCCTACAATGAGCAGTTCTTC	.	.	TRBJ2-1	TRBV7-6
CASSLVGGNTEAFF	TGTGCCAGCAGCTTGGTCGGAGGGAACACTGAAGCTTTCTTT	.	.	TRBJ1-1	TRBV5-8
CASSVDLREPTQYF	TGTGCCAGCAGCGTAGATCTACGAGAGCCGACCCAGTACTTC	.	.	TRBJ2-5	TRBV9
CASSTSGTTNQPQHF	TGTGCCAGTAGTACCAGCGGGACTACCAATCAGCCCCAGCATTTT	few	.	TRBJ1-5	TRBV19
CASRQGGGGAYTDTQYF	TGCGCCAGCAGACAGGGGGGCGGGGGGGCCTACACAGATACGCAGTATTTT	.	.	TRBJ2-3	TRBV4-1
CASSATGKATNEKLFF	TGTGCCAGCAGCGCAACAGGAAAAGCAACTAATGAAAAACTGTTTTTT	.	.	TRBJ1-4	TRBV9
CASSEVEATEAFF	TGTGCCAGCAGTGAAGTGGAAGCGACTGAAGCTTTCTTT	few	.	TRBJ1-1	TRBV6-1
CASSEVVYEQYF	TGTGCCAGCAGTGAAGTTGTCTACGAGCAGTACTTC	.	.	TRBJ2-7	TRBV6-1
CASRLLSRLRTSYEQYF	TGTGCAAGTCGCTTACTATCTCGGTTGAGGACTTCCTACGAGCAGTACTTC	.	.	TRBJ2-7	TRBV12-2
CASSSGQGGNYGYTF	TGTGCCAGCAGTTCTGGACAGGGGGGGAACTATGGCTACACCTTC	.	TRBD1	TRBJ1-2	TRBV2
CSARGLDGYTF	TGCAGTGCTAGAGGGCTTGATGGCTACACCTTC	.	.	TRBJ1-2	TRBV20-1
CASSPRGFSNQPQHF	TGTGCCAGCAGCCCACGGGGGTTTAGCAATCAGCCCCAGCATTTT	.	.	TRBJ1-5	TRBV5-6
CASRATGTIGVYEQYF	TGTGCCAGCAGGGCTACAGGGACCATCGGTGTCTACGAGCAGTACTTC	.	.	TRBJ2-7	TRBV5-6
CASSLLAVGGFLYEQYF	TGTGCCAGCAGCTTATTGGCCGTCGGGGGGTTTCTCTACGAGCAGTACTTC	.	TRBD2	TRBJ2-7	TRBV7-2
CAWSVGTGPNEKLFF	TGTGCCTGGAGTGTGGGGACAGGACCTAATGAAAAACTGTTTTTT	.	TRBD1	TRBJ1-4	TRBV30
CSAITGGETF	TGCAGTGCTATCACAGGGGGTGAAACCTTC	once	TRBD1	TRBJ1-2	TRBV20-1
CASSVGSPRAGANVLTF	TGTGCCAGCAGCGTCGGTTCGCCCAGGGCGGGGGCCAACGTCCTGACTTTC	.	.	TRBJ2-6	TRBV9
CASSLGRAAEAFF	TGTGCCAGCAGCTTGGGGAGGGCCGCTGAAGCTTTCTTT	.	.	TRBJ1-1	TRBV5-4
CASSQMGGRYEQYF	TGCGCCAGCAGCCAGATGGGGGGGCGATACGAGCAGTACTTC	.	.	TRBJ2-7	TRBV4-1
CASSLGVEGNNEQFF	TGTGCTAGCAGCTTAGGGGTTGAGGGAAACAATGAGCAGTTCTTC	.	.	TRBJ2-1	TRBV7-7
CASSLVAGGYTDTQYF	TGTGCCAGCAGCTTAGTAGCGGGGGGGTACACAGATACGCAGTATTTT	few	TRBD2	TRBJ2-3	TRBV7-2
CASSFGGQGGYGYTF	TGCGCCAGCAGCTTCGGCGGACAGGGAGGCTATGGCTACACCTTC	.	TRBD1	TRBJ1-2	TRBV5-1
CSAYDPPGAFF	TGCAGTGCTTATGACCCCCCGGGAGCTTTCTTT	.	.	TRBJ1-1	TRBV20-1
CASSLRGVDTQYF	TGTGCCAGCAGCTTACGGGGGGTAGATACGCAGTATTTT	.	TRBD2	TRBJ2-3	TRBV13
CASSLGTGEDTEAFF	TGTGCCAGCAGCCTCGGGACAGGGGAGGACACTGAAGCTTTCTTT	few	TRBD1	TRBJ1-1	TRBV4-2
CASSRQGYYEQYF	TGTGCCAGCAGCCGACAGGGGTACTACGAGCAGTACTTC	.	TRBD1	TRBJ2-7	TRBV14
CSVHSRGGSSFPEAFF	TGCAGCGTCCACTCCCGGGGGGGTTCCTCCTTCCCTGAAGCTTTCTTT	.	.	TRBJ1-1	TRBV29-1
CASSGDSAGMYTIYF	TGTGCCAGCAGTGGGGACAGTGCGGGAATGTACACCATATATTTT	.	TRBD1	TRBJ1-3	TRBV2
CASSSPTGNTEAFF	TGTGCCAGCAGCTCCCCGACAGGGAACACTGAAGCTTTCTTT	.	.	TRBJ1-1	TRBV9
CATLYGYTF	TGTGCCACATTGTATGGCTACACCTTC	.	.	TRBJ1-2	TRBV27
CASSSGGSTEAFF	TGTGCCAGCAGCTCAGGGGGCTCGACTGAAGCTTTCTTT	.	TRBD1	TRBJ1-1	TRBV5-8
CASEVAGANTGELFF	TGTGCCAGCGAGGTAGCGGGGGCGAACACCGGGGAGCTGTTTTTT	.	TRBD2	TRBJ2-2	TRBV2
CASSRTVPAINTGELFF	TGCGCCAGCAGCCGGACAGTTCCCGCTATCAACACCGGGGAGCTGTTTTTT	.	.	TRBJ2-2	TRBV5-1
CASSLGSQGTPYNSPLHF	TGCGCCAGCAGCTTGGGATCTCAGGGGACGCCCTATAATTCACCCCTCCACTTT	.	.	TRBJ1-6	TRBV5-1
CASSPTGPGNQPQHF	TGTGCCAGCAGTCCCACAGGGCCGGGCAATCAGCCCCAGCATTTT	.	.	TRBJ1-5	TRBV27
CASSINNEQFF	TGTGCCAGTAGTATCAACAATGAGCAGTTCTTC	.	.	TRBJ2-1	TRBV19